The 26 T cell receptor beta chains reported below all come from one sample, sequenced in a study of blood T cells in healthy people across ages. Primed by a sample-barcoded 5' primer and a J-beta primer mix, a second PCR proceeded for about 6 to 12 cycles. MiXCR, run by TCRdb on the 5' RACE reads, gives a single entry per CDR3 protein. This sample has approximately 820,000 distinct CDR3 sequences, with around two fifths found just once. The sample comprised blood. The source is a man in his 60s in good health.

CDR3 sequence (DNA): TGCGCCAGCAGCGTGGTTAGTCAGGGCAACGTCCTGACTTTC. Translated, it gives CASSVVSQGNVLTF. V and J are TRBV5-1 and TRBJ2-6; maybe TRBD1 (5 bases). The CDR3 is made up of 14 amino acids. Trimming took off 4 bases at V and 9 bases at J, with 14 bases between the two ends. Germline V gene data show CDR1 as SGHRS and CDR2 as YFSETQ.

The chain links TRBV4-1 to TRBJ2-2; 7 nucleotides agree with TRBD1. The V segment lost 4 bases and the J segment 6 bases; nucleotides outside the gene matches: 14. This CDR3 has 17 residues. Germline V gene data show CDR1 as MGHRA and CDR2 as YSYEKL. This chain's CDR3 is CASSREEVDRVAGELFF. For the CDR3, the DNA is TGCGCCAGCAGCCGAGAAGAAGTAGACAGGGTCGCCGGGGAGCTGTTTTTT.

The table lists this clonotype with a few counts. A much larger clone sits a single nucleotide away, making a read error possible. This chain connects TRBV20-1 to TRBJ2-5, with 7 bases identical to TRBD1. This CDR3 region has 15 residues. V shed 1 base and J 2 bases; nucleotides not matched to a gene: 7. Germline V gene sequence: CDR1 DFQATT, CDR2 SNEGSKA (reference sequence). The CDR3 loop is CSARVGDSFQETQYF. As DNA, the CDR3 is TGCAGTGCTAGAGTAGGGGACAGTTTTCAAGAGACCCAGTACTTC.

The rearrangement links TRBV5-1 to TRBJ2-2; the D gene is possibly TRBD2 (7 bases). Germline V lookup: CDR1 SGHRS, CDR2 YFSETQ. The V gene lost 4 bases and the J gene lost 3 bases, with 22 bases spanning the gap. The CDR3 loop spans 18 amino acids. CDR3 DNA sequence: TGCGCCAGCAGCCACGCCGGGCACAGGGAGGGATACACCGGGGAGCTGTTTTTT. Its protein product is CASSHAGHREGYTGELFF.

This chain links TRBV11-3 with TRBJ2-5; D uncertain. The CDR3 totals 15 residues. CDR1 and CDR2 (germline): SGHNT, YENEEA. V was pared by 2 bases and J by 3 bases, with 13 bases between. The CDR3 reads CASSLYPSRKETQYF. The DNA of the CDR3 is TGTGCCAGCAGCTTATACCCCTCCCGTAAAGAGACCCAGTACTTC.

Only one count was recorded for this clonotype. The CDR3 region has the DNA TGCGCCAGCAGCAGAGGGACTAGCGGGTCCGGGGAGCTGTTTTTT. This encodes CASSRGTSGSGELFF. This chain links TRBV4-3 with TRBJ2-2; 12 bases are a match to TRBD2. The CDR3 length is 15 residues. Germline CDR1 LGHNA, CDR2 YSLEER. V lost 5 bases and J lost 6; bases outside the gene matches: 4.

The chain is built from TRBV7-9 and TRBJ2-4, with TRBD2 identical over 9 bases. V was pared by 5 bases and J by 4 bases, with 12 bases of the junction left unmatched. Per the germline V gene, CDR1 is SEHNR and CDR2 is FQNEAQ (reference sequence). The CDR3 has 17 residues. The CDR3 nucleotides read TGTGCCAGCAGCCATATGGTAGCGGGAGACGATAAAAACATTCAGTACTTC. Translating gives CASSHMVAGDDKNIQYF.

Concerning this clonotype: An end of the junction does not agree with germline; a read error may underlie this. V is TRBV7-9 and J is TRBJ2-5, with D possibly TRBD1 on 6 matching bases. The CDR3 has 14 residues. Germline-derived CDR1 and CDR2 are SEHNR and FQNEAQ (reference sequence). CDR3: CASSRGQIQETQYF. The CDR3 DNA follows: TGTGCCAGCAGCCGCGGACAGATCCAAGAGACCCAGTACTTT.

This clonotype showed up just a few times. The chain employs TRBV29-1 and TRBJ2-1; D is perhaps TRBD1 (6 bases). CDR3 size: 13 residues. V dropped 6 bases and J dropped 13 bases, with 22 bases sitting between them. Germline V gene sequence: CDR1 SQVTM, CDR2 ANQGSEA. In DNA, the CDR3 is TGCAGCGTGACCCCAGGGGTAGGAGAGACCCAGTTCTTC. Encoded protein: CSVTPGVGETQFF.

The chain couples TRBV7-2 to TRBJ2-7; weak D call: TRBD1 (5 bases). CDR3 length equals 14 residues. The germline V gene encodes CDR1 SGHTA and CDR2 FQGNSA. The germline V and J ends were trimmed by 3 bases and 7 bases, with 16 bases remaining between them. CDR3 in DNA: TGTGCCAGCAGCTTGGAGAGACAGAGTACTGAGCAGTACTTC. As protein: CASSLERQSTEQYF.

The chain carries TRBV29-1 and TRBJ2-1, with D possibly matching TRBD2 (5 bases). The V end was cut by 4 bases, the J end by 9 bases, with 10 bases between. This CDR3 is 11 amino acids long. Germline assignment: CDR1 SQVTM and CDR2 ANQGSEA. The CDR3 reads CSVVGGREQFF. The CDR3 DNA sequence: TGCAGCGTTGTTGGAGGTCGTGAGCAGTTCTTC.

This clonotype was seen a handful of times. V usage is TRBV29-1 and J usage is TRBJ2-7; TRBD2 is a possible D gene (6 bases). The J call is in doubt because the DNA end fits TRBJ2-5 better. The CDR3 has 13 amino acids. Germline assignment: CDR1 SQVTM and CDR2 ANQGSEA. The chain's CDR3 is CSVVKLEGETQYF. The CDR3 region has the DNA TGCAGCGTTGTAAAGTTGGAGGGGGAGACCCAGTACTTC.

The V and J genes are TRBV6-2 or TRBV6-3 and TRBJ2-5; 11 bases match TRBD1. CDR1 and CDR2 from the germline V gene are MNHEY and SVGEGT. J was trimmed by 5 bases and V by 3 bases; bases with no gene match: 11. The CDR3 runs 17 residues. This CDR3 reads CASSYSAGTGGWETQYF. CDR3 bases: TGTGCCAGCAGTTATAGTGCCGGGACAGGGGGATGGGAGACCCAGTACTTC.

This clonotype was seen a handful of times. This sequence joins TRBV6-2 or TRBV6-3 and TRBJ2-7; D gene unclear. With 0 bases removed from V and 7 bases from J, the gap between germline ends came to 16 bases. The CDR3 covers 15 residues. The germline gives CDR1 MNHEY, CDR2 SVGEGT. The CDR3 sequence is CASSYSPGRPREQYF. CDR3 coding DNA: TGTGCCAGCAGTTACTCACCGGGCCGCCCTAGAGAGCAGTACTTC.

The chain couples TRBV20-1 to TRBJ2-7; D remains unclear. V lost 1 base to trimming and J lost 3 bases, with 7 bases between them. The CDR3 is 12 residues long. Germline CDR1 DFQATT, CDR2 SNEGSKA (reference sequence). The CDR3 here is CSARVQNYEQYF. The CDR3 coding sequence is TGCAGTGCTAGAGTACAAAACTACGAGCAGTACTTC.

The genes are TRBV13 and TRBJ1-6; D remains unclear. Looked up from germline, CDR1 is PRHDT and CDR2 is FYEKMQ (reference sequence). V lost 3 bases, J lost 9 bases, and 12 bases lay in between. CDR3 length equals 14 residues. The CDR3 spells CASSLTISGSPLHF. The CDR3 DNA follows: TGTGCCAGCAGCTTGACAATTTCGGGTTCACCCCTCCACTTT.

A word on this clonotype: It may be a read error: a sequence one base away is much more abundant. This rearrangement joins TRBV7-2 to TRBJ2-7; 8 bases line up with TRBD1. The junction had 10 bases not matched to a gene; V was cut back by 5 bases and J by 4 bases. CDR1 and CDR2 (germline): SGHTA, FQGNSA. CDR3 length: 15 residues. For the CDR3, the DNA is TGTGCCAGCAGCCACGAACGGACAGGGTTGTACGAGCAGTACTTC. Translating it yields CASSHERTGLYEQYF.

This chain uses TRBV29-1 with TRBJ2-3; possible D gene TRBD2, 6 bases. The V end was cut by 5 bases, the J end by 4 bases, with 7 bases between. The germline CDR1 and CDR2 sequences are SQVTM and ANQGSEA. This CDR3 is built from 11 residues. The CDR3 region has the DNA TGCAGCGTTCGACTAGCAGATACGCAGTATTTT. Its translation: CSVRLADTQYF.

This clonotype was recorded many times. The V call is TRBV7-9, the J call TRBJ2-7; D might be TRBD2 (6 bases). CDR1 and CDR2 (germline): SEHNR, FQNEAQ (reference sequence). V gave up 5 bases and J gave up 1 base, with 12 bases separating them. The CDR3 covers 14 residues. CDR3: CASSGGTASYEQYF. CDR3 coding DNA: TGTGCCAGCAGCGGCGGGACGGCATCCTACGAGCAGTACTTC.

This clonotype was counted many times. The rearrangement joins TRBV27 to TRBJ2-7; 9 bases line up with TRBD2. The length of the CDR3 is 16 residues. V was clipped by 8 bases and J by 0 bases; unmatched bases: 11. Germline V gene sequence: CDR1 MNHEY, CDR2 SMNVEV (reference sequence). In nucleotides, the CDR3 is TGTGCCAGCGGCCACTCAGCGGGGGGCAACTCCTACGAGCAGTACTTC. This encodes CASGHSAGGNSYEQYF.

The chain couples TRBV27 to TRBJ1-4; D gene uncertain. Germline V gene data show CDR1 as MNHEY and CDR2 as SMNVEV (reference sequence). Deletions cut 9 bases from V and 8 bases from J, with 10 bases between. This CDR3 has 11 amino acids. The CDR3 region has the DNA TGTGCCAGGGCCCGATTCGAAAAACTGTTTTTT. This translates into CARARFEKLFF.

This sequence joins TRBV14 and TRBJ2-5, with 10 bases that match TRBD1. V lost 4 bases, J lost 5 bases, and 7 bases stayed unmatched. This CDR3 is 15 amino acids long. Per the germline V gene, CDR1 is SGHDN and CDR2 is FVKESK. This CDR3 reads CASSPGTGVVETQYF. The CDR3 DNA sequence: TGTGCCAGCAGCCCTGGGACAGGGGTAGTTGAGACCCAGTACTTC.

The V call is TRBV20-1, the J call TRBJ2-1, with 12 bases identical to TRBD2. CDR1 is DFQATT and CDR2 is SNEGSKA in the germline V gene (reference sequence). Trimming cost V 6 bases and J 1 base; bases outside gene matches: 7. The CDR3 sequence is 16 residues long. The CDR3 loop reads CSAHLTSGGSYNEQFF. CDR3 DNA sequence: TGCAGTGCCCATCTTACTAGCGGGGGGTCCTACAATGAGCAGTTCTTC.

The V call is TRBV7-2, the J call TRBJ2-2; 7 bases fit TRBD1. The V gene end was trimmed by 5 bases and the J gene end by 8 bases; junction bases not matched to a gene: 2. CDR1 and CDR2 (germline): SGHTA, FQGNSA. CDR3 length: 12 amino acids. CDR3: CASSGQVGELFF. CDR3 coding DNA: TGTGCCAGCAGCGGACAGGTGGGGGAGCTGTTTTTT.

In this sample, this clonotype turned up a few times. This sequence joins TRBV6-2 or TRBV6-3 and TRBJ1-2; D gene unclear. Germline CDR1 MNHEY, CDR2 SVGEGT. V gave up 0 bases and J gave up 6 bases, with 8 bases separating them. The CDR3 length is 13 residues. As DNA, the CDR3 is TGTGCCAGCAGTTACTCTCCCAGGAATGGCTACACCTTC. This codes for CASSYSPRNGYTF.

This clonotype was counted a few times. The rearrangement links TRBV5-1 to TRBJ2-7, with D possibly being TRBD1 or TRBD2 (6 bases each). Trimming stripped 8 bases from V and 2 bases from J, with 20 bases between. CDR1 and CDR2 (germline): SGHRS, YFSETQ. CDR3 length: 15 residues. The DNA of the CDR3 is TGCGCCAGTATCCCAGAGGGGGGATCGGCCTACGAGCAGTACTTC. It yields the protein CASIPEGGSAYEQYF. Full variable domain (remainder filled in from reference TRBV5-1 and TRBJ2-7): KAGVTQTPRYLIKTRGQQVTLSCSPISGHRSVSWYQQTPGQGLQFLFEYFSETQRNKGNFPGRFSGRQFSNSRSEMNVSTLELGDSALYLCASIPEGGSAYEQYFGPGTRLTVT.